Below, 5 T cell receptor beta chains from the same sample are listed, as sequenced in a study of OX40 agonist ivuxolimab in advanced cancers. The method was immunoSEQ multiplex PCR; TCRdb's version includes in-frame clones alone and lacks a portion of them. The top ten hold 0.8% to 0.9% of the sample, which has about 98,000 clones, approximately 90% seen once. Here the sequenced sample was CD4+ or CD8+ T cells sorted from blood, taken in a trial of the OX40 agonist ivuxolimab. The receptors come from an adult with an advanced solid tumor such as melanoma, head and neck, liver or kidney cancer.

The chain has TRBV18 and TRBJ1-1; weak D call: TRBD1 (5 bases). Germline V gene sequence: CDR1 KGHSH, CDR2 LQKENI. CDR3 length: 15 residues. With 0 bases removed from V and 0 bases from J, the gap between germline ends came to 8 bases. In DNA form, the CDR3 reads TGTGCCAGCTCACCACCGGGACTCGTGAACACTGAAGCTTTCTTT. It specifies CASSPPGLVNTEAFF.

The genes are TRBV5-1 and TRBJ2-6; a possible D gene is TRBD1 (5 bases). Germline lookup yields CDR1 SGHRS and CDR2 YFSETQ. This CDR3 spans 18 amino acids. Trimming cost V 4 bases and J 0 bases, with 17 bases left between them. The CDR3, as DNA: TGCGCCAGCAGCCCTGTCCCGGACACCTCCTCTGGGGCCAACGTCCTGACTTTC. Protein product: CASSPVPDTSSGANVLTF.

The CDR3 DNA sequence: TGTGCCAGTAGTGCCTTATTGGATACTGAAGCTTTCTTT. It is translated as CASSALLDTEAFF. This chain connects TRBV19 to TRBJ1-1; D is unresolved. Germline V gene lookup returns CDR1 LNHDA and CDR2 SQIVND (reference sequence). With 5 bases removed from V and 5 bases from J, the gap between germline ends came to 12 bases. The CDR3 runs 13 residues.

The chain is built from TRBV6-6 and TRBJ1-1; D is possibly TRBD1 (6 bases). Trimming removed 8 bases at V and 3 bases at J, with 16 bases between. The CDR3 covers 14 residues. Germline loops: CDR1 MNHNY, CDR2 SVGAGI (reference sequence). The chain's CDR3 is CASRVGGGYTEAFF. The CDR3, as DNA: TGTGCCAGCCGCGTAGGGGGGGGTTACACTGAAGCTTTCTTT.

This rearrangement joins TRBV6-1 to TRBJ2-7; 7 bases are a match to TRBD1. Germline CDR1 and CDR2: MNHNS and SASEGT. V was pared by 4 bases and J by 1 base, with 7 bases of the junction left unmatched. This CDR3 is 15 amino acids long. The CDR3 region is CASSATRQGSYEQYF. CDR3 bases: TGTGCCAGCAGTGCGACCAGACAGGGATCCTACGAGCAGTACTTC.